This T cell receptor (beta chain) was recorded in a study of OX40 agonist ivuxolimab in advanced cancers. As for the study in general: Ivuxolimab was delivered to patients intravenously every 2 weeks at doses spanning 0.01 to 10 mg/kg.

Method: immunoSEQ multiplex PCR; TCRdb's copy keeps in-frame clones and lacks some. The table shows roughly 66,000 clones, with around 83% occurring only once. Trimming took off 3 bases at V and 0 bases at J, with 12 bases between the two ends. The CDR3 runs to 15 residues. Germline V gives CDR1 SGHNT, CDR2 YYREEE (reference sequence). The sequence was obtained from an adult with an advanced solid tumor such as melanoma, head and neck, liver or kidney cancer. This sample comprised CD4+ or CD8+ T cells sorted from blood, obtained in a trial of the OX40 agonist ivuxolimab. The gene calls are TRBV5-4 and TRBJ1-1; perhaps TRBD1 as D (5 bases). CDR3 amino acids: CASSSGGPMNTEAFF. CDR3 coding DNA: TGTGCCAGCAGCTCGGGGGGACCGATGAACACTGAAGCTTTCTTT.